A selection of T cell receptor beta chains follows, all from one sample in a study of blood T cell repertoires in COVID-19. TCRdb keeps only in-frame clones here, not all; method: immunoSEQ multiplex PCR. This table has approximately 230,000 clones, around 82% appearing once. Sequencing was done on a sample of peripheral blood. The receptors come from a woman older than 75 with active or convalescent COVID-19. The conserved cysteine and the conserved F or W are not part of the CDR3 here. Not all rows give a size; the values are once, few, many and, for expanded clones, a class.

V: TRBV28
length: 12
J: TRBJ1-3
size: -
CDR3: ASSLTGGGNTIY

V: TRBV5-1
length: 13
J: TRBJ1-3
size: -
CDR3: ASSSAGNSGNTIY

V: TRBV10-3
length: 13
J: TRBJ2-5
size: once
CDR3: AISPGRVVGETQY

V: TRBV9
length: 13
J: TRBJ2-1
size: -
CDR3: ASSVGGRPSNEQF

V: TRBV28
length: 12
J: TRBJ1-5
size: -
CDR3: ASSLAQAGQPQH

V: TRBV24-1
length: 14
J: TRBJ2-1
size: -
CDR3: ATSGLAGGTYNEQF

V: TRBV11-2
length: 15
J: TRBJ2-7
size: -
CDR3: ASSLDLGQGATYEQY

V: TRBV28
length: 12
J: TRBJ1-5
size: -
CDR3: ASSFGGAHQPQH

V: TRBV30
length: 12
J: TRBJ1-1
size: once
CDR3: AWGRLDSYTEAF

V: TRBV18
length: 12
J: TRBJ2-5
size: -
CDR3: ASSPPVGQETQY

V: TRBV27
length: 15
J: TRBJ2-5
size: -
CDR3: ASSLNSLSLRQETQY

V: TRBV4-1
length: 14
J: TRBJ1-1
size: -
CDR3: ASSHIQGMGNTEAF

V: TRBV5-1
length: 12
J: TRBJ2-2
size: -
CDR3: ASRLTGNTGELF

V: TRBV9
length: 13
J: TRBJ1-5
size: once
CDR3: ASSPGVDGNQPQH

V: TRBV4-1
length: 17
J: TRBJ1-3
size: -
CDR3: ASSPGSLGQGYSGNTIY

V: TRBV27
length: 12
J: TRBJ2-1
size: -
CDR3: ASSRQVAHNEQF

V: TRBV18
length: 14
J: TRBJ2-7
size: -
CDR3: ASSLQPGTGAYEQY

V: TRBV15
length: 14
J: TRBJ2-7
size: -
CDR3: ATSRDQTSGTYEQY

V: TRBV6-6
length: 12
J: TRBJ2-7
size: -
CDR3: ASSYSSGPYEQY

V: TRBV6-5
length: 12
J: TRBJ1-2
size: -
CDR3: ASRKDRGNYGYT

V: TRBV6-5
length: 11
J: TRBJ2-2
size: -
CDR3: ASSYSRAGELF

V: TRBV7-7
length: 14
J: TRBJ2-1
size: -
CDR3: ASSLGVGAGYNEQF

V: TRBV29-1
length: 11
J: TRBJ2-5
size: -
CDR3: SVARDLRETQY

V: TRBV5-4
length: 12
J: TRBJ1-5
size: -
CDR3: ASSLGLSSQPQH

V: TRBV7-2
length: 13
J: TRBJ2-3
size: -
CDR3: ASSNRAAGTDTQY

V: TRBV6-5
length: 11
J: TRBJ1-6
size: -
CDR3: ASSYAGNSPLH

V: TRBV5-1
length: 13
J: TRBJ1-6
size: -
CDR3: ASSPDRLGNSPLH

V: TRBV3-1/TRBV3-2
length: 13
J: TRBJ1-1
size: few
CDR3: ASSGGPGHNTEAF

V: TRBV29-1
length: 10
J: TRBJ2-7
size: -
CDR3: SVATAGPPGY

V: TRBV6-1
length: 13
J: TRBJ2-7
size: -
CDR3: ASSDPTSGRAQQY

V: TRBV2
length: 12
J: TRBJ1-3
size: few
CDR3: ASSTGATGNTIY

V: TRBV2
length: 16
J: TRBJ2-3
size: once
CDR3: ASSEGRLAGASTDTQY

V: TRBV6-6
length: 11
J: TRBJ2-1
size: once
CDR3: ASSRLAGDEQF

V: TRBV19
length: 16
J: TRBJ2-3
size: once
CDR3: ASSLGGQTITSTDTQY

V: TRBV5-1
length: 14
J: TRBJ2-2
size: -
CDR3: ASSLAPQGTGGELF

V: TRBV3-1/TRBV3-2
length: 12
J: TRBJ1-2
size: -
CDR3: ASSHRGAGSGYT

V: TRBV5-1
length: 13
J: TRBJ2-7
size: -
CDR3: ASRGVSSDAGEQY

V: TRBV29-1
length: 12
J: TRBJ2-3
size: once
CDR3: SVGHLLSTDTQY

V: TRBV11-2
length: 13
J: TRBJ1-3
size: -
CDR3: ASSWDRVSGNTIY

V: TRBV2
length: 13
J: TRBJ1-3
size: -
CDR3: ASRLGETSGNTIY

V: TRBV27
length: 13
J: TRBJ2-2
size: -
CDR3: ASSLQDRNTGELF

V: TRBV4-1
length: 14
J: TRBJ1-5
size: -
CDR3: ASSQGSGRGDQPQH